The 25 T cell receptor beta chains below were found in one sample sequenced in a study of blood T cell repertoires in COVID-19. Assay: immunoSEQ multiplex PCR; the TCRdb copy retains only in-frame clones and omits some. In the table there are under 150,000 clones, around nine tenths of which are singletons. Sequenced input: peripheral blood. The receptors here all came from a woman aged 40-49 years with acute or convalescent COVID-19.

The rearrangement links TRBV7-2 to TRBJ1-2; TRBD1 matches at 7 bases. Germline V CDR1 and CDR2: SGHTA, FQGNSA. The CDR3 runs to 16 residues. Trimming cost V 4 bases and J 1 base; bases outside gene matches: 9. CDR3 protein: CASSSTRDSFNYGYTF. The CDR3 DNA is TGTGCCAGCAGCTCTACCCGGGACAGCTTTAACTATGGCTACACCTTC.

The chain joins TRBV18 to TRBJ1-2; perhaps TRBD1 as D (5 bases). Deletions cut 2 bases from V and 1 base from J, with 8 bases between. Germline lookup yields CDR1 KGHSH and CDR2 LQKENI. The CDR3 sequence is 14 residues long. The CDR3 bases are TGTGCCAGCTCACCAGGGGCTCTTAACTATGGCTACACCTTC. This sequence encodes CASSPGALNYGYTF.

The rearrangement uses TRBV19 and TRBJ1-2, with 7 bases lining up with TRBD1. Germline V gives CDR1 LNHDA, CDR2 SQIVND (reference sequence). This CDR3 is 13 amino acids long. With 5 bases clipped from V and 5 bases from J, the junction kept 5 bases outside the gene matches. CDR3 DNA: TGTGCCAGTAGTCCGATGACAGGGTATGGCTACACCTTC. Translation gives CASSPMTGYGYTF.

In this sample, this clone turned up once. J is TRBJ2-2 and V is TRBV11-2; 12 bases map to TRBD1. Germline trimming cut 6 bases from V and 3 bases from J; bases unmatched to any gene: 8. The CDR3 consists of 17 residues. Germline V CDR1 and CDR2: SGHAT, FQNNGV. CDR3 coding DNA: TGTGCCAGCAGTCCTGGGACAGGGGGCTTTTACACCGGGGAGCTGTTTTTT. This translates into CASSPGTGGFYTGELFF.

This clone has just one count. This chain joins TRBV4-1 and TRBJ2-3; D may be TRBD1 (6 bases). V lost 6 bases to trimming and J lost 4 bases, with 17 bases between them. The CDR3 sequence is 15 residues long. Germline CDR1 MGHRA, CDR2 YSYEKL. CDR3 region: CASSLTGLIADTQYF. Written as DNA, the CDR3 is TGCGCCAGCAGTCTAACAGGGTTAATCGCAGATACGCAGTATTTT.

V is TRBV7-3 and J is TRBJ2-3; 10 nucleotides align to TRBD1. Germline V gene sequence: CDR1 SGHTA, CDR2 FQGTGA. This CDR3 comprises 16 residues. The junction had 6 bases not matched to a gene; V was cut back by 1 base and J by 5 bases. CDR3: CASSLNPTGGQDTQYF. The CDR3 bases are TGTGCCAGCAGCTTAAACCCGACAGGGGGCCAAGATACGCAGTATTTT. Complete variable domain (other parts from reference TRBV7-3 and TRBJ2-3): GAGVSQTPSNKVTEKGKYVELRCDPISGHTALYWYRQSLGQGPEFLIYFQGTGAADDSGLPNDRFFAVRPEGSVSTLKIQRTERGDSAVYLCASSLNPTGGQDTQYFGPGTRLTVL.

As DNA, the CDR3 is TGTGCCAGCAGCTTATTTACAGGGGCGTATAGCAATCAGCCCCAGCATTTT. Translating gives CASSLFTGAYSNQPQHF. The gene calls are TRBV5-6 and TRBJ1-5; 7 bases are shared with TRBD1. After removal of 2 bases from V and 0 bases from J, the junction contained 8 bases not matched to a gene. Germline CDR1 SGHDT, CDR2 YYEEEE. CDR3 length equals 17 residues.

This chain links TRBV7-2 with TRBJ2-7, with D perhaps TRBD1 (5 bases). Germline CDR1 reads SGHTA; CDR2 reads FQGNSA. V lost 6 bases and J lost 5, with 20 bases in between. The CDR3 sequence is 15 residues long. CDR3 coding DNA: TGTGCCAGCAGTCCCCACCCGCTAACAGGTCACGAGCAGTACTTC. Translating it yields CASSPHPLTGHEQYF.

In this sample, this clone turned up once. CDR3 nucleotides: TGTGCCAGCAGCTGGCTAGCGGGAGTTGGAAATGAGCAGTTCTTC. Translation gives CASSWLAGVGNEQFF. The chain links TRBV5-4 to TRBJ2-1, with 10 positions matching TRBD2. The V gene's germline CDR1 is SGHNT and CDR2 YYREEE (reference sequence). V trimming: 3 bases; J trimming: 7 bases; junction bases outside the gene matches: 7. The CDR3 is 15 amino acids.

In nucleotides, the CDR3 is TGTGCCAGCTCACCACCGGGACAAGATAACTATGGCTACACCTTC. It encodes CASSPPGQDNYGYTF. The chain employs TRBV18 and TRBJ1-2, with TRBD1 as a possible D gene (6 bases). The length of the CDR3 is 15 residues. Germline lookup yields CDR1 KGHSH and CDR2 LQKENI. The ends were cut back, 0 bases at V and 1 base at J, with 9 bases in the middle.

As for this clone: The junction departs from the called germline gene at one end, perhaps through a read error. The CDR3 nucleotides read TGTGCCAGCAGCTTAGTAGGGAACAGGGGGATCTTT. It specifies CASSLVGNRGIF. The chain carries TRBV7-2 and TRBJ1-1; 8 bases are shared with TRBD1. Per the germline V gene, CDR1 is SGHTA and CDR2 is FQGNSA. CDR3 length: 12 amino acids.

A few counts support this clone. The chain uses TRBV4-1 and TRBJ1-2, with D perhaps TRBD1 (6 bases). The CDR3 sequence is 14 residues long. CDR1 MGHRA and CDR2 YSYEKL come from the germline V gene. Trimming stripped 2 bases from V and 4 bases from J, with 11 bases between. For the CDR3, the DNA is TGCGCCAGCAGCCAACCAGGGGTTTTCTATGGCTACACCTTC. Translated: CASSQPGVFYGYTF.

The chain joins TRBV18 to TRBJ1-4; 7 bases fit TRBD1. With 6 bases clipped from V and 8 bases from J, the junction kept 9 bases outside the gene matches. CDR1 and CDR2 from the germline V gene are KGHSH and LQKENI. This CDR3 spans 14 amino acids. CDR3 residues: CASSLGQAREKLFF. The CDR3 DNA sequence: TGTGCCAGCTCCCTAGGACAGGCCCGCGAAAAACTGTTTTTT.

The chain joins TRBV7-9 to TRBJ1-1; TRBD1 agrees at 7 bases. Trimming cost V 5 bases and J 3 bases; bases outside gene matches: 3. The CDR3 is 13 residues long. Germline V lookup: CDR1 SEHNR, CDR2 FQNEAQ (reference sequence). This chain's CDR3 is CASSPTGDTEAFF. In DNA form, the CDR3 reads TGTGCCAGCAGCCCCACAGGGGACACTGAAGCTTTCTTT.

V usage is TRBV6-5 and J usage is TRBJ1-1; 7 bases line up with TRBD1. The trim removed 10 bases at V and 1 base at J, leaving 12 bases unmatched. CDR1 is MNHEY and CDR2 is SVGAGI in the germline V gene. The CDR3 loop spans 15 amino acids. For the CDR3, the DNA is TGTGCCACGAGGGAGAGGGGGCACAGGAACACTGAAGCTTTCTTT. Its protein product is CATRERGHRNTEAFF.

The CDR3 DNA is TGTGCCAGCAGCCGCCGGTCCACTGAAGCTTTCTTT. Translating gives CASSRRSTEAFF. The chain links TRBV6-2 or TRBV6-3 to TRBJ1-1; D unresolved. CDR3 length: 12 amino acids. The V end was cut by 6 bases, the J end by 4 bases, with 9 bases between. Germline-derived CDR1 and CDR2 are MNHEY and SVGEGT.

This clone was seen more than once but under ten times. CDR3 sequence (DNA): TGCGCCAGCAGCCAAGATTTGGGCCTCCAGCGCAATCAGCCCCAGCATTTT. It translates to CASSQDLGLQRNQPQHF. The chain uses TRBV4-1 and TRBJ1-5; D gene unclear. Deletions cut 0 bases from V and 2 bases from J, with 14 bases between. The CDR3 contains 17 residues. Germline lookup yields CDR1 MGHRA and CDR2 YSYEKL.

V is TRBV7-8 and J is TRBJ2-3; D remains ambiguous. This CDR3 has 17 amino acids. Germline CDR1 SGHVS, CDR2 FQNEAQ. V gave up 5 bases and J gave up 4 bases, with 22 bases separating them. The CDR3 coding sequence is TGTGCCAGCAGCACCCTTGACAACATACTTAACCCAGATACGCAGTATTTT. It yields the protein CASSTLDNILNPDTQYF.

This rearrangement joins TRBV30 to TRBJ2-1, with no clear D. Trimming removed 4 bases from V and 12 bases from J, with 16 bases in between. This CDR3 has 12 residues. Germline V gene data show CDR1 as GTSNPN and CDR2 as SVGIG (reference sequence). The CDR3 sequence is CAWTPGTFGQFF. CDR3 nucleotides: TGTGCCTGGACCCCAGGTACTTTTGGGCAGTTCTTC.

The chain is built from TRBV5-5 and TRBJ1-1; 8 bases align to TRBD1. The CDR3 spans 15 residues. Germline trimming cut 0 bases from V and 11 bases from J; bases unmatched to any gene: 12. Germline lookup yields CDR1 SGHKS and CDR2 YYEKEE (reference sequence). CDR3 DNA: TGTGCCAGCAGCTTGGGGACAGGGATAGTTGGTGCCGCTTTCTTT. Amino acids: CASSLGTGIVGAAFF.

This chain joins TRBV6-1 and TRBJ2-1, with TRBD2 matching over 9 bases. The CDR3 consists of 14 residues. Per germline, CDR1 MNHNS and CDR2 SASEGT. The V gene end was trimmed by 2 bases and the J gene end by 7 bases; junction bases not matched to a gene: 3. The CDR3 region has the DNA TGTGCCAGCAGTGAAACCGGACTAGCGAATGAGCAGTTCTTC. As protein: CASSETGLANEQFF.

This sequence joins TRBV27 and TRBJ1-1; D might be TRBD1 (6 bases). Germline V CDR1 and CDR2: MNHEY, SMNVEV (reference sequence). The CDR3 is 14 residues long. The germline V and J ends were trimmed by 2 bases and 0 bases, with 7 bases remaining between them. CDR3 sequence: CASSLHRVNTEAFF. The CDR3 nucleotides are TGTGCCAGCAGTTTACACAGGGTGAACACTGAAGCTTTCTTT.

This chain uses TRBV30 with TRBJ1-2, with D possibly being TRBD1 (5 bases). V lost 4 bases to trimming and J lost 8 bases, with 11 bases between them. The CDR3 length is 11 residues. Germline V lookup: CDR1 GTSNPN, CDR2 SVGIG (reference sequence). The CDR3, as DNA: TGTGCCTGGAACCAGGGAAACGGCTACACCTTC. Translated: CAWNQGNGYTF. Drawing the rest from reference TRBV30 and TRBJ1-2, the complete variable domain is SQTIHQWPATLVQPVGSPLSLECTVEGTSNPNLYWYRQAAGRGLQLLFYSVGIGQISSEVPQNLSASRPQDRQFILSSKKLLLSDSGFYLCAWNQGNGYTFGSGTRLTVV.

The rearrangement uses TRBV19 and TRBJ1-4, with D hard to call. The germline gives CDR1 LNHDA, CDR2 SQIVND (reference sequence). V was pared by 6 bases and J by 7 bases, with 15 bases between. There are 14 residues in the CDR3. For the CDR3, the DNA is TGTGCCAGTAGAACAGAACCTTATAGTGAAAAACTGTTTTTT. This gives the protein CASRTEPYSEKLFF.

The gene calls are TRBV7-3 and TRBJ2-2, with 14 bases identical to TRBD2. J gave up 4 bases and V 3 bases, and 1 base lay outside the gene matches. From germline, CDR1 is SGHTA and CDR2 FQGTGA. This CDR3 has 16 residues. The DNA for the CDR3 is TGTGCCAGCAGCTTGGGACTAGCGGGGGTCACCGGGGAGCTGTTTTTT. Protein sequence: CASSLGLAGVTGELFF.